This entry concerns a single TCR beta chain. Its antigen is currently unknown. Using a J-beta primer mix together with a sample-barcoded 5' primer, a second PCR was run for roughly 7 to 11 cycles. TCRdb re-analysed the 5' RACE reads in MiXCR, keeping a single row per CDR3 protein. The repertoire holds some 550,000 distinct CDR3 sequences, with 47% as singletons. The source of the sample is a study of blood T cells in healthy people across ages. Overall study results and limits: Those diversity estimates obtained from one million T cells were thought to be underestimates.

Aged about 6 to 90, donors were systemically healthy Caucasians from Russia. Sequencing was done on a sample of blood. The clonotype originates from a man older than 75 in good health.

Written as DNA, the CDR3 is TGTGCCACCAGCAGAGATGGCGGTTGGCAGCCCCAGCATTTT. Protein: CATSRDGGWQPQHF. The chain is built from TRBV15 and TRBJ1-5, with D unresolved. CDR1 and CDR2 (germline): LNHNV, YYDKDF (reference sequence). V was trimmed by 0 bases and J by 7 bases, leaving 10 bases between them. The CDR3 sequence is 14 residues long.